Presented here are 22 T cell receptor beta chains from one specimen sequenced in a study of blood T cells in healthy people across ages. It was with a sample-barcoded 5' primer and a J-beta primer mix that a second PCR of roughly 7 to 12 cycles was run. From the 5' RACE reads, TCRdb called clonotypes with MiXCR, one entry per CDR3 protein. The table has roughly 570,000 distinct CDR3 sequences, 27% seen once. The sample comprised blood. The origin of the receptors is a woman aged 70-85 years in good health.

The chain is built from TRBV10-3 and TRBJ2-5, with D perhaps TRBD1 or TRBD2 (5 bases each). Germline V CDR1 and CDR2: ENHRY, SYGVKD. V dropped 3 bases and J dropped 9 bases, with 11 bases sitting between them. The CDR3 is made up of 12 amino acids. The CDR3 nucleotides are TGTGCCATCAGTGATGGGACGGAAGCCCAGTACTTC. Its protein is CAISDGTEAQYF.

Here the CDR3 reads CASSLVGGADTEAFF. The CDR3 DNA follows: TGTGCCAGCAGCTTAGTGGGGGGCGCAGACACTGAAGCTTTCTTT. The rearrangement joins TRBV7-9 to TRBJ1-1; perhaps TRBD1 as D (6 bases). Per the germline V gene, CDR1 is SEHNR and CDR2 is FQNEAQ (reference sequence). The CDR3 contains 15 residues. The germline V and J ends were trimmed by 1 base and 3 bases, with 12 bases remaining between them.

Note on this clonotype: A junction boundary mismatches the germline segment, possibly from a read error. The V gene is TRBV7-6, the J gene TRBJ2-5; D uncertain. Germline CDR1 reads SGHVS; CDR2 reads FNYEAQ. The CDR3 loop spans 12 amino acids. CDR3 region: CASSPSQGTQYF. The CDR3 DNA reads TGTGCCAGCAGTCCCTCCCAAGGGACCCAGTACTTC.

This clonotype was found a few times. J is TRBJ1-2 and V is TRBV10-3; 7 nucleotides line up with TRBD1. Germline-derived CDR1 and CDR2 are ENHRY and SYGVKD. Trimming took 7 bases from V and 7 from J; bases not matched to a gene: 15. This CDR3 is built from 15 residues. CDR3 loop: CAINTGTAVPGGYTF. As DNA, the CDR3 is TGTGCCATCAATACCGGGACAGCCGTTCCAGGTGGCTACACCTTC.

As regards this clonotype: At one boundary the junction diverges from the germline segment, which might be a read error. The genes are TRBV13 and TRBJ1-3; TRBD1 aligns across 7 bases. The CDR3 has 14 amino acids. The germline V gene encodes CDR1 PRHDT and CDR2 FYEKMQ (reference sequence). This chain's CDR3 is CASSLTGYGNTTYF. The CDR3 bases are TGTGCCAGCAGCTTGACAGGGTACGGAAACACCACATATTTT.

The chain carries TRBV7-2 and TRBJ1-4, with D possibly TRBD1 on 5 matching bases. The CDR3 totals 15 residues. V was cut by 5 bases and J by 3 bases, with 13 bases left in between. Germline CDR1 is SGHTA and CDR2 is FQGNSA. The CDR3 is CASSPQTAPNEKLFF. In nucleotides, the CDR3 is TGTGCCAGCAGCCCCCAGACAGCCCCTAATGAAAAACTGTTTTTT. Looking up the rest from reference TRBV7-2 and TRBJ1-4 gives the full variable domain: GAGVSQSPSNKVTEKGKDVELRCDPISGHTALYWYRQSLGQGLEFLIYFQGNSAPDKSGLPSDRFSAERTGGSVSTLTIQRTQQEDSAVYLCASSPQTAPNEKLFFGSGTQLSVL.

This clonotype was observed a handful of times. This chain uses TRBV5-1 with TRBJ1-4, with 7 bases that match TRBD1. Germline assignment: CDR1 SGHRS and CDR2 YFSETQ. The CDR3 length is 14 residues. V lost 3 bases, J lost 5 bases, and 4 bases stayed unmatched. The CDR3 DNA follows: TGCGCCAGCAGCTCTTGGACAGGAAATGAAAAACTGTTTTTT. This sequence encodes CASSSWTGNEKLFF. The whole variable domain, filled in from reference TRBV5-1 and TRBJ1-4, reads KAGVTQTPRYLIKTRGQQVTLSCSPISGHRSVSWYQQTPGQGLQFLFEYFSETQRNKGNFPGRFSGRQFSNSRSEMNVSTLELGDSALYLCASSSWTGNEKLFFGSGTQLSVL.

This clonotype appeared many times. This chain links TRBV6-1 with TRBJ2-4, with no clear D. This CDR3 has 15 amino acids. The V gene lost 5 bases and the J gene lost 1 base, with 12 bases spanning the gap. CDR1 and CDR2 (germline): MNHNS, SASEGT. The DNA of the CDR3 is TGTGCCAGCAGTCGGCCCATCGGGGCCAAAAACATTCAGTACTTC. It is translated as CASSRPIGAKNIQYF.

This clonotype was found a few times. The V call is TRBV6-5, the J call TRBJ1-5; D perhaps matches TRBD1 (5 bases). Trimming pared 11 bases from V and 2 bases from J, leaving 13 bases between. The CDR3 runs 13 residues. The germline gives CDR1 MNHEY, CDR2 SVGAGI. The chain's CDR3 is CAAGRGGNQPQHF. The CDR3, as DNA: TGTGCCGCCGGGCGAGGGGGCAATCAGCCCCAGCATTTT.

This CDR3 is CASSYPGQGLWNTQYF. Written as DNA, the CDR3 is TGTGCCAGCAGTTATCCGGGACAGGGGCTATGGAATACGCAGTATTTT. The genes are TRBV5-5 and TRBJ2-3; TRBD1 aligns across 10 bases. Germline assignment: CDR1 SGHKS and CDR2 YYEKEE (reference sequence). The CDR3 covers 16 residues. The V segment lost 5 bases and the J segment 7 bases; nucleotides outside the gene matches: 13.

The CDR3 loop reads CASSPRRALYGYTF. CDR3 sequence (DNA): TGTGCCAGCAGTCCCCGCAGGGCCCTCTATGGCTACACCTTC. The gene calls are TRBV12-3 or TRBV12-4 and TRBJ1-2; perhaps TRBD1 as D (5 bases). V gave up 5 bases and J gave up 4 bases, with 14 bases separating them. CDR3 length: 14 residues.

The gene calls are TRBV29-1 and TRBJ2-3, with D maybe TRBD2 (6 bases). Germline CDR1 reads SQVTM; CDR2 reads ANQGSEA. CDR3 length: 14 residues. CDR3 amino acids: CSSGGSGLTDTQYF. DNA for the CDR3: TGCAGTTCCGGAGGTAGCGGCCTCACAGATACGCAGTATTTT.

This clonotype was detected only a few times. The V gene is TRBV7-2, the J gene TRBJ2-7; no definite D call. The CDR3 covers 11 residues. Germline V gene data show CDR1 as SGHTA and CDR2 as FQGNSA. Trimming stripped 4 bases from V and 9 bases from J, with 10 bases between. The CDR3 bases are TGTGCCAGCAGCTCGGGCCGATGGCAGTACTTC. It is translated as CASSSGRWQYF.

A note on this clonotype: Germline and junction disagree at one end, which may indicate a read error. The CDR3: CASSYFTPGQGSYGCTF. CDR3 sequence (DNA): TGTGCCAGCAGTTACTTCACCCCGGGGCAGGGGAGCTATGGCTGCACCTTC. This chain uses TRBV6-5 with TRBJ1-2; a weak D match, TRBD1 (6 bases). This CDR3 is 17 amino acids long. Germline V CDR1 and CDR2: MNHEY, SVGAGI.

In this sample, this clonotype turned up a few times. V is TRBV27 and J is TRBJ2-7; a weak D match, TRBD2 (7 bases). This CDR3 comprises 16 residues. In germline, CDR1 is MNHEY, CDR2 SMNVEV (reference sequence). Trimming cost V 0 bases and J 1 base, with 13 bases left between them. The CDR3 coding sequence is TGTGCCAGCAGTTTATCGGGGGGGCCGTATTCCTACGAGCAGTACTTC. Translation: CASSLSGGPYSYEQYF.

The rearrangement joins TRBV7-3 to TRBJ2-2, with 10 bases fitting TRBD2. The V and J ends lost 4 bases and 1 base, in that order; junction bases with no gene match: 3. The length of the CDR3 is 16 residues. Looked up from germline, CDR1 is SGHTA and CDR2 is FQGTGA. The CDR3 region has the DNA TGTGCCAGCAGCTCCACTAGCGGGGTGAACACCGGGGAGCTGTTTTTT. Translating it yields CASSSTSGVNTGELFF.

This chain connects TRBV5-1 to TRBJ2-1; either TRBD1 or TRBD2 may supply D (5 bases each). Germline values: CDR1 SGHRS, CDR2 YFSETQ. V was trimmed by 4 bases and J by 7 bases, leaving 18 bases between them. The CDR3 is made up of 15 amino acids. The CDR3: CASSLGTQSGNEQFF. The DNA for the CDR3 is TGCGCCAGCAGCCTCGGGACGCAAAGTGGGAATGAGCAGTTCTTC.

The V gene is TRBV4-3, the J gene TRBJ2-1; 7 bases align to TRBD2. Trimming at V came to 11 bases and at J to 2 bases, leaving 15 bases not matched to a gene. Germline V gene sequence: CDR1 LGHNA, CDR2 YSLEER. The CDR3 has 16 residues. CDR3 nucleotide sequence: TGCGCCCCCACGCCGGATGAGCGGGGACCCTACAATGAGCAGTTCTTC. It yields the protein CAPTPDERGPYNEQFF.

This chain uses TRBV2 with TRBJ2-7; 9 bases agree with TRBD1. The CDR3 loop spans 14 amino acids. V lost 8 bases, J lost 2 bases, and 7 bases stayed unmatched. Germline CDR1 and CDR2: SNHLY and FYNNEI. CDR3 DNA sequence: TGTGCCAGCCTTTCAGGGACAGGGACCTACGAGCAGTACTTC. It encodes CASLSGTGTYEQYF.

V usage is TRBV7-9 and J usage is TRBJ2-1; 8 nucleotides align to TRBD1. The CDR3 loop spans 17 amino acids. Per germline, CDR1 SEHNR and CDR2 FQNEAQ (reference sequence). With 6 bases clipped from V and 4 bases from J, the junction kept 14 bases outside the gene matches. The CDR3 sequence: CASSPPQGAGGYNEQFF. CDR3 DNA sequence: TGTGCCAGCAGTCCCCCTCAGGGGGCAGGAGGGTACAATGAGCAGTTCTTC.

The chain couples TRBV25-1 to TRBJ2-5, with TRBD2 as a possible D gene (6 bases). The germline CDR1 and CDR2 sequences are MGHDK and SYGVNS. Trimming shortened V by 3 bases and J by 5 bases, and 22 bases separated the two germline ends. The CDR3 has 17 residues. In DNA form, the CDR3 reads TGTGCCAGCAGTGATTTAGTGAGGGCGGGGAGTAGGGAGACCCAGTACTTC. This sequence encodes CASSDLVRAGSRETQYF. Complete variable domain (other parts from reference TRBV25-1 and TRBJ2-5): EADIYQTPRYLVIGTGKKITLECSQTMGHDKMYWYQQDPGMELHLIHYSYGVNSTEKGDLSSESTVSRIRTEHFPLTLESARPSHTSQYLCASSDLVRAGSRETQYFGPGTRLLVL.

This clonotype was detected only a few times. This chain links TRBV7-8 with TRBJ2-7; perhaps D is TRBD1 or TRBD2 (6 bases each). The CDR3 consists of 13 residues. Germline V CDR1 and CDR2: SGHVS, FQNEAQ. V was trimmed by 3 bases and J by 6 bases, leaving 12 bases between them. CDR3 bases: TGTGCCAGCAGCTTTATAACGGGGGCCGAGCAGTACTTC. This encodes CASSFITGAEQYF.